Below are 15 T cell receptor beta chains sequenced from a single sample in a study of read filtering for tumor transcriptome and immune sequencing. Molecular barcoded adaptors covering alpha/delta and beta/gamma chains were used on roughly 400 ng RNA. From the reads, TCRdb called clonotypes with MiXCR, one entry per CDR3 protein. The sample contains 50,000 to 65,000 distinct CDR3 sequences, roughly a fifth of which appear only once. The sample was a population of CD138-negative cells sorted from bone marrow. The origin of the receptors is a donor aged 40 or over with multiple myeloma.

This clonotype was counted only a few times. This sequence joins TRBV10-1 and TRBJ2-7, with D perhaps matching TRBD1 or TRBD2 (5 bases each). From germline, CDR1 is WNHNN and CDR2 SYGVQD (reference sequence). Trimming stripped 6 bases from V and 5 bases from J, with 11 bases between. This CDR3 contains 12 residues. CDR3 bases: TGCGCCAGCAGGGCCGGGGCTAACGAGCAGTACTTC. Translated, it gives CASRAGANEQYF.

Ten or more counts support this clonotype. This rearrangement joins TRBV5-4 to TRBJ2-1; D perhaps matches TRBD2 (7 bases). The length of the CDR3 is 13 residues. V gave up 4 bases and J gave up 10 bases, with 15 bases separating them. From germline, CDR1 is SGHNT and CDR2 YYREEE (reference sequence). CDR3 sequence reads: CASSLGGPGEQFF. In DNA, the CDR3 is TGTGCCAGCAGCCTGGGGGGGCCAGGGGAGCAGTTCTTC.

In its sample, this clonotype was seen many times. This sequence joins TRBV6-5 and TRBJ2-1; the D is unclear. The CDR3 loop spans 16 amino acids. Germline V gene data show CDR1 as MNHEY and CDR2 as SVGAGI. Trimming stripped 0 bases from V and 4 bases from J, with 13 bases between. This chain's CDR3 is CASSYSRVGSYNEQFF. Written as DNA, the CDR3 is TGTGCCAGCAGTTACTCGAGAGTGGGGTCATACAATGAGCAGTTCTTC.

This clonotype was found once. A much larger clone sits a single nucleotide away, making a read error possible. V usage is TRBV15 and J usage is TRBJ2-3; D gene uncertain. V lost 1 base and J 8 bases, leaving 10 bases between the germline ends. CDR1 and CDR2 from the germline V gene are LNHNV and YYDKDF (reference sequence). The CDR3 is made up of 13 amino acids. The CDR3: CATSRGAAGTQYF. CDR3 DNA sequence: TGTGCCACCAGCAGAGGTGCAGCAGGTACGCAGTATTTT.

V gene TRBV6-4 combines with J gene TRBJ2-5; D remains ambiguous. The CDR3 totals 14 residues. Per the germline V gene, CDR1 is MRHNA and CDR2 is SNTAGT. Trimming took off 0 bases at V and 4 bases at J, with 9 bases between the two ends. DNA for the CDR3: TGTGCCAGCAGTGACTCGAGCAGGTCAGAGACCCAGTACTTC. This gives the protein CASSDSSRSETQYF.

This clonotype was seen ten or more times. The genes are TRBV7-2 and TRBJ1-4; the D is unclear. Trimming pared 3 bases from V and 10 bases from J, leaving 15 bases between. Germline V gene lookup returns CDR1 SGHTA and CDR2 FQGNSA. CDR3 size: 14 residues. CDR3: CASSLRVAYGKLFF. The CDR3 DNA reads as TGTGCCAGCAGCTTGAGGGTAGCTTACGGAAAACTGTTTTTT.

Comment on this clonotype: This sequence is one base from a far larger clone and is likely a read error. This chain links TRBV5-1 with TRBJ2-4; D gene unclear. Germline V gene data show CDR1 as SGHRS and CDR2 as YFSETQ. This CDR3 comprises 14 residues. The V end lost 0 bases, the J end lost 13 bases, and 17 bases lay between the germline ends. CDR3 sequence reads: CASSLGASRNKQYF. The DNA for the CDR3 is TGCGCCAGCAGCTTGGGGGCTAGTAGGAACAAGCAGTACTTC.

This clonotype was seen repeatedly, ten times or more. The genes are TRBV5-1 and TRBJ2-3, with D possibly matching TRBD1 (6 bases). V was pared by 0 bases and J by 0 bases, with 14 bases between. Germline-derived CDR1 and CDR2 are SGHRS and YFSETQ. The CDR3 has 17 amino acids. CDR3 in DNA: TGCGCCAGCAGCTTGGGGGCTTCGACAGGTAGCACAGATACGCAGTATTTT. This codes for CASSLGASTGSTDTQYF. The variable domain in full, with the rest retrieved from reference TRBV5-1 and TRBJ2-3, is KAGVTQTPRYLIKTRGQQVTLSCSPISGHRSVSWYQQTPGQGLQFLFEYFSETQRNKGNFPGRFSGRQFSNSRSEMNVSTLELGDSALYLCASSLGASTGSTDTQYFGPGTRLTVL.

This clonotype was counted at least ten times. The genes are TRBV20-1 and TRBJ2-7; unclear D gene. Germline-derived CDR1 and CDR2 are DFQATT and SNEGSKA (reference sequence). V was cut by 6 bases and J by 3 bases, with 15 bases left in between. The CDR3 runs 13 residues. DNA of the CDR3: TGCAGTGCGGAAGACGGACCGAGCTACGAGCAGTACTTC. This codes for CSAEDGPSYEQYF.

This clonotype was counted many times. This rearrangement joins TRBV6-6 to TRBJ2-3; D is tentatively TRBD1 or TRBD2 (5 bases each). Trimming stripped 8 bases from V and 6 bases from J, with 12 bases between. The CDR3 is made up of 12 amino acids. CDR1 and CDR2 from the germline V gene are MNHNY and SVGAGI (reference sequence). The CDR3 region is CASGPGTDTQYF. DNA of the CDR3: TGTGCCAGCGGACCCGGGACCGATACGCAGTATTTT.

This clonotype was recorded a few times. This chain uses TRBV12-3 or TRBV12-4 with TRBJ2-5, with 8 bases identical to TRBD2. The CDR3 spans 15 residues. The V and J ends lost 5 bases and 5 bases, in that order; junction bases with no gene match: 10. CDR3: CASSTSGGVGETQYF. The CDR3 coding sequence is TGTGCCAGCAGTACATCCGGGGGGGTTGGTGAGACCCAGTACTTC.

This clonotype was recorded only once. Since a far larger clone is one base different, this is likely a read error. The genes are TRBV7-8 and TRBJ1-1, with unresolved D. With 6 bases removed from V and 0 bases from J, the gap between germline ends came to 5 bases. Germline V CDR1 and CDR2: SGHVS, FQNEAQ. This CDR3 has 12 amino acids. The CDR3 sequence is CASSSMNTEAFF. DNA for the CDR3: TGTGCCAGCAGTTCAATGAACACTGAAGCTTTCTTT.

Comment on this clonotype: A much larger clone lies a single base off, so this may be a read error. V and J are TRBV5-1 and TRBJ2-6, with D possibly being TRBD1 or TRBD2 (5 bases each). The CDR3 has 16 residues. V was cut by 7 bases and J by 2 bases, with 16 bases left in between. Germline V lookup: CDR1 SGHRS, CDR2 YFSETQ. In nucleotides, the CDR3 is TGCGCCAGCGCGGAGAGGGGTAAGGCTGGGGCCAACGTCCTGACTTTC. It translates to CASAERGKAGANVLTF.

This clonotype showed up many times. The genes are TRBV7-3 and TRBJ1-1; D is unresolved. The V end was cut by 4 bases, the J end by 4 bases, with 10 bases between. CDR1 is SGHTA and CDR2 is FQGTGA in the germline V gene. The CDR3 has 13 residues. CDR3 protein: CASSSRWSTEAFF. As DNA, the CDR3 is TGTGCCAGCAGCTCCCGGTGGAGCACTGAAGCTTTCTTT.

Concerning this clonotype: This sequence may be a read error, since a much larger clone differs from it by one base. The V and J genes are TRBV7-7 and TRBJ2-3; 8 bases align to TRBD1. Germline CDR1 reads SSHAT; CDR2 reads FNYEAQ (reference sequence). The CDR3 sequence is 14 residues long. The DNA of the CDR3 is TGTTCTAGCAGACCAGGGGGCGGCACAGATACGCAGTATTTT. This codes for CSSRPGGGTDTQYF.